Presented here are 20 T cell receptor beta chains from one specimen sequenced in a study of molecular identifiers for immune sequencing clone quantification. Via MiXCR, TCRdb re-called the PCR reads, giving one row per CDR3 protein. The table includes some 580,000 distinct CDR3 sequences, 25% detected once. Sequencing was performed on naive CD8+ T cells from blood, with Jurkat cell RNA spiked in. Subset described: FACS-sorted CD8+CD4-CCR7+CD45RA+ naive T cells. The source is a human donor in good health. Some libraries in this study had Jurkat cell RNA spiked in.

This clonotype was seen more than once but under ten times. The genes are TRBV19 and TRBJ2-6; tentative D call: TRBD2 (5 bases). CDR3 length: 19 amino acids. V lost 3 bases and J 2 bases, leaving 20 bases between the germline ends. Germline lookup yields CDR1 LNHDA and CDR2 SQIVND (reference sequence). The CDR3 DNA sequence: TGTGCCAGTAGTATCGACACCGCAATAGGGAGTACTGGGGCCAACGTCCTGACTTTC. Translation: CASSIDTAIGSTGANVLTF.

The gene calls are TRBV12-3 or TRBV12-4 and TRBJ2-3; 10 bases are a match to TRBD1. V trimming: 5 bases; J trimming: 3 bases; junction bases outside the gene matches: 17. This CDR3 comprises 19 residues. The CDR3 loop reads CASSLKNVRQGAWTDTQYF. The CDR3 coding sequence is TGTGCCAGCAGTCTCAAAAACGTAAGACAGGGGGCTTGGACAGATACGCAGTATTTT.

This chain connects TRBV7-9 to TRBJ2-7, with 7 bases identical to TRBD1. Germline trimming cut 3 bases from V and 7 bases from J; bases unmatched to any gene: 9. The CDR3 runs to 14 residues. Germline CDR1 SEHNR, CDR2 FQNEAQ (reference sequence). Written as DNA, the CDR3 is TGTGCCAGCAGCTTGACACCGGGACAGATAGAGCAGTACTTC. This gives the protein CASSLTPGQIEQYF.

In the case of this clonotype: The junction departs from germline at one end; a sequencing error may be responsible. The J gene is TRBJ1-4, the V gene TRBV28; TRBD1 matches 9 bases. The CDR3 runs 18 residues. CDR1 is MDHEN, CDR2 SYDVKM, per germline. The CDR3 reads CASSCSPSHDRGDETLFF. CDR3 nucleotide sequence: TGTGCCAGCAGTTGTTCGCCCTCTCATGACAGGGGGGATGAAACACTGTTTTTT. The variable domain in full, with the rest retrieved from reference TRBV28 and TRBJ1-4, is DVKVTQSSRYLVKRTGEKVFLECVQDMDHENMFWYRQDPGLGLRLIYFSYDVKMKEKGDIPEGYSVSREKKERFSLILESASTNQTSMYLCASSCSPSHDRGDETLFFGSGTQLSVL.

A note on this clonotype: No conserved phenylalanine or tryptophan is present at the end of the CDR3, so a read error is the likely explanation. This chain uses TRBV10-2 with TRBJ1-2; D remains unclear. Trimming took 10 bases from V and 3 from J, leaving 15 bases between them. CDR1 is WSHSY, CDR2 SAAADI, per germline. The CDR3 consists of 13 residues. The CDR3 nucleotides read TGCGCCATCCGCATAGGTATGGACTATGGCTACACCTAC. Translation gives CAIRIGMDYGYTY.

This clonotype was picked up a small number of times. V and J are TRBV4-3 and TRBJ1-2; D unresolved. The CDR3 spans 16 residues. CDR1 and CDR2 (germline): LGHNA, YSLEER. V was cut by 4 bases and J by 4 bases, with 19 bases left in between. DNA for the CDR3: TGCGCCAGCAGCCCCAAGTGGGCAGGCATGGGCTATGGCTACACCTTC. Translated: CASSPKWAGMGYGYTF.

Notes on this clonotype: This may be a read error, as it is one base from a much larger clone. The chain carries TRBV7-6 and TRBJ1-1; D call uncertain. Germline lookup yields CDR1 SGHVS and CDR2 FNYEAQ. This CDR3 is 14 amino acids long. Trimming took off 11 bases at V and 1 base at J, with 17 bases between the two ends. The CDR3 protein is CACTPGRRNTEAFF. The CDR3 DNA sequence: TGTGCCTGCACCCCTGGACGGAGGAACACTGAAGCTTTCTTT.

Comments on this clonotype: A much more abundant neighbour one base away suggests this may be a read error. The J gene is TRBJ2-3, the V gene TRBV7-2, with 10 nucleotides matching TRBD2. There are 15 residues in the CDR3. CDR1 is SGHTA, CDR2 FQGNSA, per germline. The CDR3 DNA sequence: TGTGCCAGCAGCGCCTCACTAGCGGGGACTAATACGCGGTATTTT. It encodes CASSASLAGTNTRYF.

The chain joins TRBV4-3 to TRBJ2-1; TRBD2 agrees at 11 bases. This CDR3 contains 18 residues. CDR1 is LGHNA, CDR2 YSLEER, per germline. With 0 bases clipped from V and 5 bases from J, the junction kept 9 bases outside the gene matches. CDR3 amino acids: CASSQDIILAGANNEQFF. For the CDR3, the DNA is TGCGCCAGCAGCCAAGACATCATACTAGCGGGAGCAAACAATGAGCAGTTCTTC.

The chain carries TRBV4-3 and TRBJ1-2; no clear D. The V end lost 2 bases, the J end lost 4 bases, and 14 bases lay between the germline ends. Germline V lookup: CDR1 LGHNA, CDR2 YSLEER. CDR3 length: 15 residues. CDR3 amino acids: CASSQQDTLGYGYTF. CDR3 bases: TGCGCCAGCAGCCAACAAGATACGCTGGGCTATGGCTACACCTTC.

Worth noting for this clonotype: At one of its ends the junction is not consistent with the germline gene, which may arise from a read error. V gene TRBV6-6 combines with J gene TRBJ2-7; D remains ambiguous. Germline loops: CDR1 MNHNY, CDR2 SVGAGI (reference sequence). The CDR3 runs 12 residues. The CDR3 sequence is CASSYVSDVQHF. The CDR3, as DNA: TGTGCCAGCAGTTACGTGTCAGACGTGCAGCACTTC.

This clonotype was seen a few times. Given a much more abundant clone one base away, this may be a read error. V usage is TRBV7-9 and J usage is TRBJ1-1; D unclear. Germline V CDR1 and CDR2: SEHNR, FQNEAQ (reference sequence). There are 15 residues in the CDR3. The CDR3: CASSSPGRVGIEASF. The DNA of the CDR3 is TGTGCCAGCAGCTCCCCTGGTCGGGTAGGAATTGAAGCTTCCTTT.

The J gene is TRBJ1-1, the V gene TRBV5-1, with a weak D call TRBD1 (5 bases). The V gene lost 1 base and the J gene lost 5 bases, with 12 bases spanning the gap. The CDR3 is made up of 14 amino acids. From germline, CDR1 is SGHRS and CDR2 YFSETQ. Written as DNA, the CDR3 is TGCGCCAGCAGCTTGAGTGACAGTAATACTGAAGCTTTCTTT. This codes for CASSLSDSNTEAFF.

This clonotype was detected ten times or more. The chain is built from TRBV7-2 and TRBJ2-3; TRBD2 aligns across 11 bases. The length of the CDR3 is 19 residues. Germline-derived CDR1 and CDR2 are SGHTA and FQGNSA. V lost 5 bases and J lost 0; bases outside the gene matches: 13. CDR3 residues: CASSAELAGAVSSTDTQYF. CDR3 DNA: TGTGCCAGCAGCGCTGAACTAGCGGGAGCCGTCTCGAGCACAGATACGCAGTATTTT. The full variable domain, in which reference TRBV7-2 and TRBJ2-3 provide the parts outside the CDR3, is GAGVSQSPSNKVTEKGKDVELRCDPISGHTALYWYRQSLGQGLEFLIYFQGNSAPDKSGLPSDRFSAERTGGSVSTLTIQRTQQEDSAVYLCASSAELAGAVSSTDTQYFGPGTRLTVL.

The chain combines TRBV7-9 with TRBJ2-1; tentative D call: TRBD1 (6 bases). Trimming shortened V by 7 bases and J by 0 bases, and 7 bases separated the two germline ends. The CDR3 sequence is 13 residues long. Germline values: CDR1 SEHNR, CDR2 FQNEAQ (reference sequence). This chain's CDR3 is CASTGASYNEQFF. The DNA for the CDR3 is TGTGCCAGCACAGGGGCCTCCTACAATGAGCAGTTCTTC.

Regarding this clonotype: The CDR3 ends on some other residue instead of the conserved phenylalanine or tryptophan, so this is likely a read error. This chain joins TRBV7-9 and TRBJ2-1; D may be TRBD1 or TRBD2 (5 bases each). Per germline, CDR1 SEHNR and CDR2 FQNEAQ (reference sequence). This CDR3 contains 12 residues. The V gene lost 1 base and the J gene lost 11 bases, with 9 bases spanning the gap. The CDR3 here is CASSLGRGQQFL. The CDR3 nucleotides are TGTGCCAGCAGCTTAGGAAGGGGACAGCAGTTCCTC.

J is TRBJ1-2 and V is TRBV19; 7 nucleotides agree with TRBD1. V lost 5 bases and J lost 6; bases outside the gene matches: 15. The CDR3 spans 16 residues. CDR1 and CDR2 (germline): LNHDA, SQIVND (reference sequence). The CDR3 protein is CASSLIHDEGGNGYTF. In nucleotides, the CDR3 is TGTGCCAGTAGTCTAATCCACGATGAAGGGGGCAATGGCTACACCTTC.

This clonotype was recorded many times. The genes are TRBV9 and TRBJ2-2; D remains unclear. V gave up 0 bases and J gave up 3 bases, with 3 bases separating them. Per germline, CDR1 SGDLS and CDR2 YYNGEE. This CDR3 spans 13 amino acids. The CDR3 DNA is TGTGCCAGCAGCGTAGGGGACACCGGGGAGCTGTTTTTT. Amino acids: CASSVGDTGELFF.

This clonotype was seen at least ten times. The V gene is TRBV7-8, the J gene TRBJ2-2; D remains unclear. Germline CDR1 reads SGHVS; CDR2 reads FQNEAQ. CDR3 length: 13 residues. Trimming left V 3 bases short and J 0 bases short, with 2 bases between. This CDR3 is CASSFANTGELFF. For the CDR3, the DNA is TGTGCCAGCAGCTTTGCGAACACCGGGGAGCTGTTTTTT.

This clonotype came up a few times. CDR3 loop: CAWRVKTSGYQETQYF. The CDR3 nucleotides read TGTGCCTGGAGAGTTAAGACTAGCGGGTACCAAGAGACCCAGTACTTC. This chain links TRBV30 with TRBJ2-5, with 10 bases aligning to TRBD2. The trim removed 3 bases at V and 0 bases at J, leaving 7 bases unmatched. Germline values: CDR1 GTSNPN, CDR2 SVGIG (reference sequence). This CDR3 region has 16 residues.